The table lists the clone carrying this T cell receptor (beta chain) with many counts. Its antigen is undetermined. Researchers made TCR beta libraries by using iRepertoire HTBI primers and running Arm-PCR on CDR3 regions. TCRdb independently ran MiXCR on the multiplex PCR reads; one entry per CDR3 protein. The sample carries a few hundred thousand distinct CDR3 sequences, 20% to 25% recorded once. These data are taken from a study of regulatory T cells in long-lasting Graves disease. The overall study: Disease was considered persistent Graves' disease after over 5 years of antithyroid drugs (with positive TSH receptor antibodies).

Looked up from germline, CDR1 is MNHNS and CDR2 is SASEGT. The CDR3 covers 14 residues. V was pared by 6 bases and J by 7 bases, with 11 bases of the junction left unmatched. Time point of the sample: persistent/refractory GD, antithyroid drugs over 5 years with positive TRAb. The TCR library used RNA extracted from PBMCs. Broader study findings: Few sampled subjects may have lowered accuracy.

Specimen: peripheral blood mononuclear cells (PBMCs), collected when the disease was refractory, from a patient treated with antithyroid drugs. V usage is TRBV6-1 and J usage is TRBJ1-2, with 7 bases fitting TRBD1. The sequence was collected from a female donor with Graves disease. CDR3 in DNA: TGTGCCAGCAGAGGGGCCGGGGACAGCGGTGGCTACACCTTC. It is translated as CASRGAGDSGGYTF.